This TCR beta chain emerged from a study of OX40 agonist ivuxolimab in advanced cancers. Notes on the research overall: Ivuxolimab was a fully human IgG2 agonistic monoclonal antibody targeting the costimulatory receptor OX40 (CD134). Prior anti-PD-1, anti-PD-L1 or anti-CTLA-4 therapy was permitted, and checkpoint inhibitors had been received by around 40% of dose-escalation patients. Among the roughly 50 dose-escalation patients, some 19 had hepatocellular carcinoma, some 15 melanoma, 9 renal cell carcinoma and 9 head and neck cancer. The paper reports the monotherapy dose-escalation portion (N of about 50 patients) of the phase I ivuxolimab trial. Peripheral TCRbeta sequencing aimed to test whether ivuxolimab altered TCR sequence diversity and caused clonal T-cell expansion. Intravenous ivuxolimab was administered to patients every 2 weeks at six dose levels: 0.01, 0.1, 0.3, 1.5, 3 and 10 mg/kg. Partial responses occurred in three dose-escalation patients: two with cutaneous melanoma and one with hepatocellular carcinoma. In the dose-escalation cohort, roughly 80% of patients were male, and the mean age was around 60 years, with a range of roughly 23 to 85.

Of note for this clone: Its antigen has not been determined. Qualities for individual bases were not recorded, and no much larger clone is one base off.

For sequencing of the TCRbeta CDR3 region, genomic DNA was extracted from the sorted cells. The immunoSEQ Assay was used for sequencing of TCRbeta CDR3 regions. The table was pulled from immuneACCESS by TCRdb, which kept in-frame rearrangements only. Such tables lose some clones; where checked, under half of the loss comes from unresolved V genes, and the rest has no known cause. In this sample the table shows about 42,000 clones, 82% of which occur a single time. Roughly 25% of the sample belongs to the ten largest clones. What the study reported, not specific to this receptor: Partial responders in the 0.1-3.0 mg/kg groups had among the lowest normalized peripheral clonal expansion, especially among CD8+ T cells. At doses from 0.1 to 3.0 mg/kg, clonal expansion was seen in both CD4+ and CD8+ blood T cells between baseline and week 6. After ivuxolimab, expanded clones were on average more numerous among CD8+ T cells than among CD4+ T cells. The antigen specificity of the peripheral T cells that underwent clonal expansion was not determined. Low levels of normalized T-cell clonal expansion were also shown by some nonresponding patients.

Patients with a history of autoimmune disease or receiving systemic immunosuppression were excluded from the trial. Peripheral blood for TCR sequencing was collected from all dose cohorts at baseline, on cycle 4 day 1, and on cycle 7 day 1. Samples came from an open-label, multicenter, first-in-human phase I dose-escalation trial of ivuxolimab. Adults with locally advanced or metastatic head and neck squamous cell, hepatocellular, melanoma or renal cell carcinoma were enrolled in the trial. CD4+ and CD8+ T cells were sorted separately from peripheral blood before TCR sequencing. The germline V gene (reference sequence) yields GTSNPN for CDR1 and SVGIG for CDR2. CDR3 length: 11 amino acids, cysteine to phenylalanine. The DNA shown is the 33-base CDR3, in frame from base 1. V was cut back by 3 bases and J by 9 bases, leaving a gap of 9 bases between them.

Sequenced here: CD4+ or CD8+ T cells sorted from blood, sampled in a trial of the OX40 agonist ivuxolimab. The receptor comes from an adult with an advanced solid tumor such as melanoma, head and neck, liver or kidney cancer. Rearrangement joined TRBV30 to TRBJ1-5, with a tentative D gene TRBD1 over 5 matching bases. The sequenced DNA is TGTGCCTGGAGCGTGGGGGGGCCCCAGCATTTT. It translates as CAWSVGGPQHF.